This T cell receptor beta chain was observed in a study of cytomegalovirus exposure and HLA in healthy donors (dated by TCRdb to about 2017). Turning to the overall study: A later analysis indicated that the roughly 130 validation repertoires were generated on the platform also employed for the 700 or so repertoires of the first cohort. The aim of the study was to test whether cataloging public T cell receptors could identify signatures of past pathogen exposure. In addition to the first cohort of 666 subjects, a separate validation cohort of 120 different subjects was used. To predict cytomegalovirus infection status, the study combined high-throughput TCR immunosequencing, statistical association of individual TCRs with disease status, and machine learning. Broad study findings and their caveats: While some public TCRs were present in many individuals, most TCR sequences turned up only very rarely across donors. The study gave a list of about 150 TCR beta chains associated with cytomegalovirus. In both the original and validation cohorts, the classifier was reported to diagnose cytomegalovirus status with high specificity and sensitivity. A later analysis found that TCRs clustered in the first cohort also tended to co-occur in the 120 validation repertoires, with approximately 95% of cluster scores above 0. All 120 repertoires were used to score co-occurrence in the validation cohort in a later analysis, because that analysis had no HLA typing for the cohort. A few of the identified cytomegalovirus-associated TCR beta chains were confirmed in vitro to be specific for cytomegalovirus antigens. The authors suggested that the approach could potentially be extended to other disease states and immunological phenotypes.

Separate from the approximately 700-subject first cohort, the validation cohort of around 130 subjects was the group to which the donors belonged. Its CDR3 holds 12 amino acids, cysteine through phenylalanine. The CDR3 DNA has 36 bases and is translated from base 1. V lost 7 bases and J lost 5 bases; the stretch between them is 12 bases long. Per the germline V gene, SGHRS is the CDR1 and YFSETQ is the CDR2. A note on this clone: It lacks a known antigen. Base qualities are not recorded, but no much larger clone differs from it by a single base.

Libraries came from the immunoSEQ multiplex PCR assay. As for how the authors treated the data: A statistical classification framework was built for diagnosing cytomegalovirus status from the catalog of TCR beta chain sequences. This immuneACCESS table, as held by TCRdb, lists in-frame sequences with V and J called but not all clones. Of the missing ones, under half trace to an unresolved V gene in checked studies; the others have no known cause. Clone size and V and J calls were adopted from that table, with D and trimming inferred from the DNA. For this sample the table gives about 130,000 clones, of which around nine tenths were detected only once. The top ten clones comprise 1.5% to 2% of the sample.

This TCR was recovered from a woman younger than 35 in good health and CMV-seronegative. Sequencing was performed on PBMCs. This chain joins TRBV5-1 to TRBJ2-5; TRBD2 could be the D gene, as 6 bases match. The CDR3 loop reads CASRESRETQYF. DNA sequence: TGCGCCAGCCGGGAGAGTCGGGAGACCCAGTACTTC.